The text below deals with one T cell receptor (beta chain). There are many counts of this clonotype. There is no known antigen for this receptor. Base qualities are missing; no much larger clone stands one base away. The sample is drawn from a study of tumor-infiltrating lymphocytes in primary liver carcinoma (dated 2017 in TCRdb). With regard to the full study: The five patients, three men and two women aged 30 to 69 years, had hepatocellular carcinoma (four) or combined HCC and intrahepatic cholangiocarcinoma (one). Roughly 3.65 to 7.13 million productive TCRbeta reads were obtained per sample, and no significant difference in read depth was found between tissue types. Technical replicate repertoires showed high reproducibility, with mean shared-clone rates around 0.9 and correlation coefficients above 0.95. For each liver tumor, the study sampled five regions along with adjacent normal tissue and blood, and applied TCRbeta repertoire sequencing, expression microarrays and whole-exome sequencing. To link TCRbeta repertoire diversity to the local molecular phenotype, the approximately 23 tumor region samples were profiled with Agilent mRNA microarrays. A total of 35 or so specimens from 5 patients went through TCRbeta repertoire sequencing, namely 25 tumor regions, 5 adjacent noncancerous liver tissues and 5 peripheral blood samples. The five patients had tumors staged T1-T3 N0M0, with maximum diameters ranging from roughly 4 to 10 cm.

Without any cell sorting, total RNA and DNA were extracted together from about 20-30 mg of bulk tissue using the AllPrep DNA/RNA mini kit. Between late 2015 and early 2016, a handful of patients in China with histopathologically diagnosed primary liver carcinoma had surgical resection. At the time of sampling, the patients were treatment-naive and had chronic HBV infection. Five spatially separated regions were sampled from each tumor: the superior, inferior, left-lateral and right-lateral poles, plus the tumor centre. More than 85% viable tumor cells were found by histology in every tumor sample. Fresh tumor and adjacent tissue pieces were bisected; one half was stored in RNAlater at -80°C, the other sent for histology. TCRbeta-specific cDNA was reverse-transcribed from about 520 ng total RNA using a constant-region primer and ProtoScript II reverse transcriptase. The TCRbeta libraries were prepared through three rounds of nested multiplex PCR following a slightly modified ARM-PCR procedure. The first two PCR rounds used multiplex TRBV1-TRBV30 forward primers with a Cbeta reverse primer, each for about 10 cycles. Sample barcodes and Illumina adapters were added in a final 25-cycle PCR using Deep VentR polymerase. Before sequencing, amplicons of 200-500 bp were purified from gel using a QIAquick gel extraction kit. TCRbeta amplicons were sequenced on an Illumina HiSeq 2500 with 250-bp paired-end reads. On the study's bioinformatics: Reads were quality-trimmed with Trimmomatic v0.33, and paired reads were merged with FLASH v1.2.11 to recover full CDR3 sequences. V, D and J germline segments were assigned to the rearranged TCRbeta sequences by MiGEC v1.2.1b. VDJtools v1.0.0 computed clonotype statistics and Shannon-Wiener diversity indices. Except for diversity analysis, only each sample's 250 most abundant clonotypes were used in subsequent analyses to reduce sampling bias. The public sequencing data were trimmed at Q25 with fastp and processed into clonotypes with MiXCR by TCRdb, which kept only in-frame beta chains. For every CDR3 protein sequence, its rows merge into one entry that carries the most common genes and DNA. TCRdb's processing, not the study's, gives the V and J calls here. A total of around 50,000 distinct CDR3 sequences appear in this sample, 70% to 85% of them only once. Roughly a quarter of the sample lies in the top ten.

Unmatched junction bases come to 4, with V trimmed by 10 bases and J by 5 bases. CDR1 is given as SEHNR and CDR2 as FQNEAQ, both from the germline V gene (reference sequence). CDR3 length: 11 amino acids, cysteine to phenylalanine. Just the 33-base CDR3 DNA is kept, in frame starting at base 1. Study-level results and caveats: Bulk unsorted samples precluded comparing CD4+ and CD8+ T cell repertoires. The study included only five patients, and the authors note findings should be validated in a larger study. Repertoire overlap was higher between tumor regions (mean approximately 36%) than tumor-adjacent (approximately 17%) or tumor-blood (14%) pairs, consistent with antigen-driven expansion. Compared with blood, tumors had a significantly larger share of the repertoire taken up by the top 250 clones (p = 0.039). Only roughly 8-25% of top clones appeared in all five regions of a tumor, which suggests that tumor-infiltrating T cells are spatially heterogeneous. Only the TCR beta chain was sequenced, so true repertoire diversity is likely underestimated because unpaired alpha chains were not captured.

The clonotype was recovered from a middle-aged man with primary liver carcinoma and hepatitis B virus infection. In this chain, TRBV7-9 is recombined with TRBJ1-1; 7 central bases correspond to TRBD1. The sequenced sample consisted of liver tumor tissue from sampling region 3. The cell subset or site label here, explained by the study, means: tumor region T3, left-lateral pole. Here is the DNA: TGTGCCATTCGACAGGGAACTGAAGCTTTCTTT. Translation gives CAIRQGTEAFF.